In its sample, the clone carrying this T cell receptor (beta chain) was seen a few times. This entry is derived from a study of molecular identifiers for immune sequencing clone quantification. With 5 bases removed from V and 0 bases from J, the gap between germline ends came to 8 bases. The CDR3 is 13 residues long. The V gene's germline CDR1 is PRHDT and CDR2 FYEKMQ (reference sequence). TCRdb re-called the PCR reads through MiXCR, storing one row per CDR3 protein. The table lists about half a million distinct CDR3 sequences, over 20% of them singletons, with about 0.78% in the top ten. This receptor was obtained from a human donor in good health. Some libraries in this study had Jurkat cell RNA spiked in. Sequences were obtained from naive CD8+ T cells from blood, with Jurkat cell RNA spiked in. Documented subset: FACS-sorted CD8+CD4-CCR7+CD45RA+ naive T cells. The gene calls are TRBV13 and TRBJ2-7; D unclear. The CDR3 sequence: CASSRTDSYEQYF. CDR3 coding DNA: TGTGCCAGCAGCCGGACGGACTCCTACGAGCAGTACTTC.